This TCR beta chain was recorded in a study of T cells in localized non-small cell lung cancer. Notes on this clone: Its antigen remains unidentified.

The method was immunoSEQ multiplex PCR; TCRdb's version includes in-frame clones alone and lacks a portion of them. The sample contains tens of thousands of clones, approximately 86% of which appear only once. Overall study results and limits: The appearance of a median around 57 of the top 100 tumor clones was seen in adjacent lung. Adjacent uninvolved lung had the highest clonality, suggesting focused antigen responses. Sequencing covered just one tumor region, so heterogeneity cannot be ruled out.

The sequencing here drew on peripheral blood, taken before any cancer treatment. The clonotype originates from a male donor older than 55 with stage I lung adenocarcinoma.

The CDR3 coding sequence is TGCGCCAGCAGCCAAGTCTACGGGGCGTTCTACGAGCAGTACTTC. Its protein product is CASSQVYGAFYEQYF. V and J are TRBV4-3 and TRBJ2-7, with D perhaps assigned TRBD1 or TRBD2 (5 bases each). Germline V gene sequence: CDR1 LGHNA, CDR2 YSLEER. The CDR3 covers 15 residues. Between the trimmed V and J ends, which lost 1 base and 3 bases, there was a span of 13 bases.